This T cell receptor beta chain was identified in a study of shared clonotypes between healthy human individuals. Study-wide context: The cohort comprised a couple of women and a few men. Their ages spanned 18 to 49 years.

TCRdb keeps only in-frame clones here, not all; method: immunoSEQ multiplex PCR. The sample shows some 580,000 clones, about 98% of them seen only once. Study-level points and caveats: Memory subsets generally showed smaller estimated richness than naive subsets did. Sampling covered nothing but blood. Tissue TCR repertoires likely differ from those found in blood.

A remark on this clone: Antigen: not known.

In the naive CD8 group, cells lacked CD45RO and were positively selected for CCR7, so terminally differentiated effector memory CD45RA+ cells were left out. The sample comprised naive CD8+ T cells sorted from blood. The TCR comes from a man in his thirties or forties in good health.

In DNA form, the CDR3 reads TGTGCCACCAGCAGAGCAGACCCGTTCGAGGAGCAGTACTTC. Its translation is CATSRADPFEEQYF. The chain employs TRBV15 and TRBJ2-7, with D unclear. The CDR3 consists of 14 residues. CDR1 LNHNV and CDR2 YYDKDF come from the germline V gene (reference sequence). Trimming removed 1 base at V and 7 bases at J, with 14 bases between.